These T cell receptor beta chains were read from a single sample in a study of cytotoxic CD8 clonotypes in ibrutinib-treated CLL. TCRdb keeps only in-frame clones here, not all; method: immunoSEQ multiplex PCR. The sample gives approximately 160,000 clones, 70% to 90% of which show up once; roughly 3% is in the top ten. Sample: PBMCs, taken at disease progression, from a patient treated with ibrutinib. The source of these receptors is a human donor with chronic lymphocytic leukemia. Each CDR3 is given with its conserved first and last residue. The D gene is left open where the match is weak. Clone size is stated in some rows and not others, as once, few, many or a class when expanded.

v_gene	abundance	d_gene	j_gene	CDR3aa	CDR3nt
TRBV7-9	few	NA	TRBJ2-3	CASSLAQGHDTQYF	TGTGCCAGCAGCTTAGCCCAGGGTCATGATACGCAGTATTTT
TRBV5-4	NA	NA	TRBJ1-2	CASSAPGDLNGYTF	TGTGCCAGCAGCGCGCCGGGGGATCTAAATGGCTACACCTTC
TRBV30	NA	NA	TRBJ1-2	CAWSVIGNYGYTF	TGTGCCTGGAGTGTAATAGGCAACTATGGCTACACCTTC
TRBV11-2	NA	NA	TRBJ1-2	CASSRELNYGYTF	TGTGCCAGCAGCAGGGAACTTAACTATGGCTACACCTTC
TRBV29-1	NA	NA	TRBJ2-2	CSVRVRGNTGELFF	TGCAGCGTTAGAGTACGTGGAAACACCGGGGAGCTGTTTTTT
TRBV5-1	few	TRBD1	TRBJ2-3	CASSFGQDRGTQYF	TGCGCCAGCAGCTTCGGACAGGACCGAGGTACGCAGTATTTT
TRBV9	NA	NA	TRBJ2-2	CASSVDGPGELFF	TGTGCCAGCAGCGTAGACGGCCCCGGGGAGCTGTTTTTT
TRBV7-2	NA	NA	TRBJ1-2	CASSLAGNYGYTF	TGTGCCAGCAGCTTAGCCGGGAACTATGGCTACACCTTC
TRBV27	NA	NA	TRBJ2-3	CASSETDGTLRTDTQYF	TGTGCCAGCAGTGAAACCGACGGGACCCTTAGGACAGATACGCAGTATTTT
TRBV7-9	NA	NA	TRBJ1-3	CASSPGLGFITGNTIYF	TGTGCCAGCAGCCCTGGCTTGGGGTTTATAACTGGAAACACCATATATTTT
TRBV9	NA	NA	TRBJ1-4	CASRWGSSLGRLNEKLFF	TGTGCCAGCAGGTGGGGGTCGAGCCTGGGACGGCTAAATGAAAAACTGTTTTTT
TRBV29-1	NA	NA	TRBJ1-1	CSVELSKNTEAFF	TGCAGCGTTGAATTGTCAAAGAACACTGAAGCTTTCTTT
TRBV6-1	once	NA	TRBJ2-5	CASSFTEYEETQYF	TGTGCCAGCAGCTTCACTGAGTACGAAGAGACCCAGTACTTC
TRBV5-1	once	TRBD1	TRBJ1-1	CASSPLTGLVNTEAFF	TGCGCCAGCAGCCCCTTGACAGGGTTAGTGAACACTGAAGCTTTCTTT
TRBV19	NA	TRBD2	TRBJ2-1	CASSIAGGRTIMEQFF	TGTGCCAGTAGTATAGCCGGCGGGAGGACGATCATGGAGCAGTTCTTC
TRBV5-5	NA	NA	TRBJ1-2	CASSRSGPGSNYGYTF	TGTGCCAGCAGTCGCTCGGGGCCCGGAAGTAACTATGGCTACACCTTC
TRBV6-5	NA	NA	TRBJ2-3	CASSYRAGPTDTQYF	TGTGCCAGCAGTTATCGGGCGGGGCCCACAGATACGCAGTATTTT
TRBV28	NA	NA	TRBJ2-5	CASSLDIQETQYF	TGTGCCAGCAGTTTAGACATACAAGAGACCCAGTACTTC
TRBV28	NA	NA	TRBJ1-1	CASSPQGPANTEAFF	TGTGCCAGCAGTCCCCAGGGCCCTGCGAACACTGAAGCTTTCTTT
TRBV5-1	few	TRBD1	TRBJ1-1	CASSTEQGTEAFF	TGCGCCAGCAGCACTGAACAGGGGACTGAAGCTTTCTTT
TRBV28	NA	NA	TRBJ2-7	CASTGYRVDNEQYF	TGTGCCAGCACCGGTTACAGGGTGGACAACGAGCAGTACTTC
TRBV11-2	once	NA	TRBJ2-1	CASSFVSSYNEQFF	TGTGCCAGCAGCTTCGTAAGCTCCTACAATGAGCAGTTCTTC
TRBV11-3	NA	NA	TRBJ1-1	CASSKPPQNTEAFF	TGTGCCAGCAGCAAACCACCGCAGAACACTGAAGCTTTCTTT
TRBV7-3	few	TRBD2	TRBJ2-3	CASSLNPSGSPDTQYF	TGTGCCAGCAGCTTAAACCCTAGCGGGAGTCCGGATACGCAGTATTTT
TRBV7-2	NA	NA	TRBJ1-1	CASSSLGRGISEAFF	TGTGCCAGCAGCTCTCTTGGTAGGGGGATCTCTGAAGCTTTCTTT
TRBV12-5	NA	NA	TRBJ1-2	CASGLWSKVSGYTF	TGTGCTAGTGGTTTGTGGTCGAAGGTTTCGGGCTACACCTTC
TRBV4-1	NA	NA	TRBJ1-3	CASSRQGDRSSGNTIYF	TGCGCCAGCAGCCGCCAAGGTGACAGGAGCTCTGGAAACACCATATATTTT
TRBV19	NA	NA	TRBJ2-1	CASSTPDRRYNEQFF	TGTGCCAGTAGTACCCCAGATCGACGGTACAATGAGCAGTTCTTC